One and the same sample provided the 10 T cell receptor beta chains below, sequenced in a study of blood T cell repertoires in COVID-19. This table comes from immunoSEQ multiplex PCR, and its TCRdb copy is limited to in-frame clones, with some not included. Seen here are 130,000 to 150,000 clones, just under 85% observed once, and the top ten hold roughly 3%. The source material was peripheral blood. The receptors derive from a woman in her forties with active or convalescent COVID-19.

The chain has TRBV25-1 and TRBJ1-1; 7 nucleotides align to TRBD1. CDR3 size: 13 residues. Germline values: CDR1 MGHDK, CDR2 SYGVNS. The V segment lost 7 bases and the J segment 0 bases; nucleotides outside the gene matches: 2. The CDR3 sequence is CASIDRVNTEAFF. CDR3 bases: TGTGCCAGCATAGACAGGGTGAACACTGAAGCTTTCTTT.

A few counts support this clone. The chain carries TRBV7-9 and TRBJ2-2; possible D gene TRBD1, 5 bases. V gave up 1 base and J gave up 7 bases, with 19 bases separating them. Germline V gene data show CDR1 as SEHNR and CDR2 as FQNEAQ (reference sequence). CDR3 length equals 17 residues. The DNA for the CDR3 is TGTGCCAGCAGCTTAGTGTACGTCAGGGAAAGCCTCGGGGAGCTGTTTTTT. This gives the protein CASSLVYVRESLGELFF. The full variable domain, its missing parts supplied by reference TRBV7-9 and TRBJ2-2, is DTGVSQNPRHKITKRGQNVTFRCDPISEHNRLYWYRQTLGQGPEFLTYFQNEAQLEKSRLLSDRFSAERPKGSFSTLEIQRTEQGDSAMYLCASSLVYVRESLGELFFGEGSRLTVL.

The chain recombines TRBV18 with TRBJ1-2, with D uncertain. Trimming took 6 bases from V and 2 from J, leaving 10 bases between them. CDR1 and CDR2 (germline): KGHSH, LQKENI. The CDR3 is 13 residues long. The CDR3 bases are TGTGCCAGCTCCTCCACAATGAACTATGGCTACACCTTC. Its protein product is CASSSTMNYGYTF.

The chain recombines TRBV6-5 with TRBJ1-1; D gene uncertain. From germline, CDR1 is MNHEY and CDR2 SVGAGI. This CDR3 has 13 residues. V gave up 6 bases and J gave up 10 bases, with 18 bases separating them. The DNA for the CDR3 is TGTGCCAGCAGACTACGACCCGCGTCACGAGCTTTCTTT. Translated: CASRLRPASRAFF.

The chain combines TRBV5-1 with TRBJ2-7, with unresolved D. The CDR3 has 15 amino acids. Germline V lookup: CDR1 SGHRS, CDR2 YFSETQ. V was cut by 4 bases and J by 0 bases, with 14 bases left in between. The CDR3 coding sequence is TGCGCCAGCAGCCAAAGCCCCTTCCTCTCCTACGAGCAGTACTTC. Its translation is CASSQSPFLSYEQYF.

The table lists this clone with a few counts. The chain couples TRBV14 to TRBJ2-1; TRBD2 matches 16 bases. Trimming took 2 bases from V and 1 from J; bases not matched to a gene: 5. The CDR3 consists of 19 residues. Germline assignment: CDR1 SGHDN and CDR2 FVKESK. The DNA for the CDR3 is TGTGCCAGCAGCCAACCCCCGGGACTAGCGGGGGGGTCCTACAATGAGCAGTTCTTC. It translates to CASSQPPGLAGGSYNEQFF.

The chain employs TRBV6-5 and TRBJ2-2; TRBD1 aligns across 9 bases. The V and J ends lost 6 bases and 6 bases, in that order; junction bases with no gene match: 8. Germline V lookup: CDR1 MNHEY, CDR2 SVGAGI. The CDR3 contains 15 residues. CDR3 DNA sequence: TGTGCCAGCAGGAGGGGACAGGGTACGTCCGGGGAGCTGTTTTTT. It codes for CASRRGQGTSGELFF.

This chain links TRBV5-6 with TRBJ2-7, with unresolved D. V was clipped by 5 bases and J by 0 bases, with 9 bases between them. The CDR3 totals 13 residues. Looked up from germline, CDR1 is SGHDT and CDR2 is YYEEEE. The CDR3 DNA follows: TGTGCCAGCAGTCCGCAGCGCTCCTACGAGCAGTACTTC. Encoded protein: CASSPQRSYEQYF. Looking up the rest from reference TRBV5-6 and TRBJ2-7 gives the full variable domain: DAGVTQSPTHLIKTRGQQVTLRCSPKSGHDTVSWYQQALGQGPQFIFQYYEEEERQRGNFPDRFSGHQFPNYSSELNVNALLLGDSALYLCASSPQRSYEQYFGPGTRLTVT.

The CDR3 sequence: CASSLPGTSGYEQYF. CDR3 coding DNA: TGTGCCAGCAGTTTACCCGGGACTAGCGGCTACGAGCAGTACTTC. The J gene is TRBJ2-7, the V gene TRBV27, with TRBD2 matching over 11 bases. The CDR3 is 15 amino acids. Unmatched junction bases numbered 3, after V lost 2 bases and J lost 3 bases. The germline V gene encodes CDR1 MNHEY and CDR2 SMNVEV (reference sequence).

The chain recombines TRBV19 with TRBJ2-2, with no clear D. V lost 7 bases and J 1 base, leaving 16 bases between the germline ends. The CDR3 covers 16 residues. Looked up from germline, CDR1 is LNHDA and CDR2 is SQIVND (reference sequence). This chain's CDR3 is CASTPGFGQNTGELFF. For the CDR3, the DNA is TGTGCCAGTACCCCTGGTTTTGGGCAGAACACCGGGGAGCTGTTTTTT.